The rows below give T cell receptor beta chains drawn from one sample of a study of T cell responses to AZD1222 COVID-19 vaccine. The method was immunoSEQ multiplex PCR; TCRdb's version includes in-frame clones alone and lacks a portion of them. The sample contains roughly 160,000 clones, 94% of which appear only once. The sample in question was peripheral blood, obtained on day 0 of AZD1222 vaccination. These TCRs come from an adult in good health. Each CDR3 is given with its conserved first and last residue. The order of the fields is V gene, D gene, J gene, CDR3 DNA, CDR3 protein. The D gene is left open where the match is weak.

>TRBV5-5|.|TRBJ1-2
TGTGCCAGCAGCCCCCGGCCAGGGGCGCACTATGGCTACACCTTC
CASSPRPGAHYGYTF
>TRBV30|.|TRBJ1-1
TGTGCCTGGAGCCCTGACGACAGGAGGAACACTGAAGCTTTCTTT
CAWSPDDRRNTEAFF
>TRBV9|.|TRBJ1-1
TGTGCCAGCAGCGTAGAATACATGAACACTGAAGCTTTCTTT
CASSVEYMNTEAFF
>TRBV6-5|.|TRBJ1-3
TGTGCCAGCATATCCGGGACTGGAAACACCATATATTTT
CASISGTGNTIYF
>TRBV5-1|TRBD2|TRBJ2-1
TGCGCCAGCAGCCTAGGACTAGCGGGAGCTCTTAGTGAGCAGTTCTTC
CASSLGLAGALSEQFF
>TRBV4-1|.|TRBJ2-7
TGCGCCAGCAGCCAAGCCGACTCAACCTTAGCTCACTACGAGCAGTACTTC
CASSQADSTLAHYEQYF
>TRBV11-2|TRBD2|TRBJ2-2
TGTGCCAGCAGCCTATCTCCTGTGATAGCGGGAGGGTACACCGGGGAGCTGTTTTTT
CASSLSPVIAGGYTGELFF
>TRBV9|.|TRBJ2-2
TGTGCCAGCAGCGTAGAACAGTTCGCGAACACCGGGGAGCTGTTTTTT
CASSVEQFANTGELFF
>TRBV6-5|.|TRBJ1-3
TGTGCCAGCAAAGGTTCTGGAAACACCATATATTTT
CASKGSGNTIYF
>TRBV16|.|TRBJ1-2
TGTGCCAGCAGCCAATCGAGCCCTCCCTATGGCTACACCTTC
CASSQSSPPYGYTF
>TRBV30|.|TRBJ1-2
TGTGCCTGGATCCCCCGATATGGCTACACCTTC
CAWIPRYGYTF
>TRBV6-5|TRBD2|TRBJ2-3
TGTGCCAGCAGTCGGCGGGGGGTCTCTAGTCAAGTATTT
CASSRRGVSSQVF
>TRBV6-6|.|TRBJ1-2
TGTGCCAGCAGTTACTCGTCAGAGGGAGGGGGCTACACCTTC
CASSYSSEGGGYTF
>TRBV4-1|.|TRBJ1-5
TGCGCCAGCAGCCAGGAGACAAGGCTCGGACGGTATAGCAATCAGCCCCAGCATTTT
CASSQETRLGRYSNQPQHF
>TRBV10-1|.|TRBJ1-3
TGCGCCAGCAGTGAAGCAGGGGCTGGAAACACCATATATTTT
CASSEAGAGNTIYF
>TRBV5-1|.|TRBJ2-5
TGCGCCAGCTCAGAGGCCGCGGAGACCCAGTACTTC
CASSEAAETQYF
>TRBV28|.|TRBJ1-5
TGTGCCAGCAGTTTACCCGGAGGGCGGGGTGAGCAGCCCCAGCATTTT
CASSLPGGRGEQPQHF
>TRBV7-3|.|TRBJ2-7
TGTGCCAGCAGCCATATTAGCAGCCACGAGCAGTACTTC
CASSHISSHEQYF
>TRBV27|.|TRBJ2-7
TGTGCCAGCAGCCGCGGACCCTTCTACGAGCAGTACTTC
CASSRGPFYEQYF
>TRBV11-3|.|TRBJ2-3
TGTGCCAGCAGCTTATCGGACACAGATACGCAGTATTTT
CASSLSDTDTQYF
>TRBV4-1|TRBD2|TRBJ2-7
TGCGCCAGCAGCCAAACTAGCGGGATCAACGAGCAGTACTTC
CASSQTSGINEQYF
>TRBV6-5|.|TRBJ1-1
TGTGCCACCGGACAGAGCACTGAAGCTTTCTTT
CATGQSTEAFF
>TRBV30|.|TRBJ2-7
TGTGCCTGGAGTTGGGGGGCGTCCGGGGAGCAGTACTTC
CAWSWGASGEQYF
>TRBV15|.|TRBJ1-3
TGTGCCACCAGCAGAGATATGGGGGCGCGAGGAAACACCATATATTTT
CATSRDMGARGNTIYF
>TRBV28|.|TRBJ1-5
TGTGCCAGCAAAGAACTCGGGCCGGGACTGAACCAGTACACCAATCAGCCCCAGCATTTT
CASKELGPGLNQYTNQPQHF
>TRBV3-1/TRBV3-2|.|TRBJ2-7
TGTGCCAGCAGCCAAGAAGGGACTCCCACAAACTACGAGCAGTACTTC
CASSQEGTPTNYEQYF
>TRBV7-9|.|TRBJ2-7
TGTGCCAGCAGCCTCGAAGGGGTCGGCGAGCAGTACTTC
CASSLEGVGEQYF
>TRBV6-6|TRBD1|TRBJ2-1
TGTGCCAGCAGTCCGGGACAGGGGCCGTGGCGGGGGTACAATGAGCAGTTCTTC
CASSPGQGPWRGYNEQFF